The 10 T cell receptor beta chains reported below all come from one sample, sequenced in a study of sequential checkpoint blockade in melanoma. Described treatment: randomized to nivolumab then ipilimumab (arm A) or the reverse (arm B). Repertoires were generated with immunoSEQ multiplex PCR, while TCRdb's copy carries only in-frame clones and drops some. The data contain around 5,000 clones, about 20% of them singletons. The source was tumor tissue (inferred from file names), collected from a patient given nivolumab and ipilimumab in sequence. These receptors came from a human donor with melanoma.

Ten or more counts support this clone. The chain links TRBV6-7 to TRBJ1-2; D might be TRBD1 (6 bases). TRBV6-7 is an open reading frame whose function is uncertain. The V and J ends lost 5 bases and 8 bases respectively, with 9 bases between them. The length of the CDR3 is 11 residues. The CDR3 protein is CASSNRDGYTF. Written as DNA, the CDR3 is TGTGCCAGCAGTAACAGGGACGGCTACACCTTC.

This clone was seen a few times. The rearrangement joins TRBV9 to TRBJ2-1; 7 positions agree with TRBD2. Germline V gene sequence: CDR1 SGDLS, CDR2 YYNGEE. This CDR3 spans 14 amino acids. J gave up 3 bases and V 6 bases, and 6 bases lay outside the gene matches. The CDR3 sequence is CASNEGGGYNEQFF. CDR3 nucleotides: TGTGCCAGCAACGAAGGCGGGGGCTACAATGAGCAGTTCTTC. The full variable domain, completed using reference TRBV9 and TRBJ2-1, is DSGVTQTPKHLITATGQRVTLRCSPRSGDLSVYWYQQSLDQGLQFLIQYYNGEERAKGNILERFSAQQFPDLHSELNLSSLELGDSALYFCASNEGGGYNEQFFGPGTRLTVL.

This clone was seen many times. The chain employs TRBV6-8 and TRBJ1-5; maybe TRBD1 (6 bases). Germline CDR1 and CDR2: MNHGY and SAAAGT. The ends were cut back, 6 bases at V and 2 bases at J, with 14 bases in the middle. This CDR3 contains 15 residues. The CDR3 loop is CASSRGAWGNQPQHF. The CDR3 DNA follows: TGTGCCAGCAGCAGGGGAGCTTGGGGCAATCAGCCCCAGCATTTT.

Many counts were recorded for this clone. V gene TRBV11-3 combines with J gene TRBJ1-1; TRBD1 is a possible D gene (5 bases). Germline values: CDR1 SGHNT, CDR2 YENEEA. The V and J ends lost 5 bases and 3 bases respectively, with 16 bases between them. The CDR3 sequence is 15 residues long. Here the CDR3 reads CASSRSGGMDTEAFF. As DNA, the CDR3 is TGTGCCAGCAGCCGTTCTGGGGGGATGGACACTGAAGCTTTCTTT.

This clone was counted many times. DNA for the CDR3: TGTGCCAGCAGCCTTGGGACGAAGGCCGGCAGTCAGCCCCAGCATTTT. This sequence encodes CASSLGTKAGSQPQHF. The genes are TRBV11-3 and TRBJ1-5; weak D call: TRBD1 (5 bases). The V and J ends lost 5 bases and 6 bases respectively, with 20 bases between them. Germline CDR1 SGHNT, CDR2 YENEEA. The CDR3 is made up of 16 amino acids.

This chain connects TRBV7-2 to TRBJ2-2; D is unclear. The CDR3 runs 13 residues. V gave up 3 bases and J gave up 3 bases, with 5 bases separating them. Germline values: CDR1 SGHTA, CDR2 FQGNSA. The CDR3, as DNA: TGTGCCAGCAGCTTCACTTACACCGGGGAGCTGTTTTTT. Protein: CASSFTYTGELFF. The full variable domain, with the rest looked up from reference TRBV7-2 and TRBJ2-2, is GAGVSQSPSNKVTEKGKDVELRCDPISGHTALYWYRQSLGQGLEFLIYFQGNSAPDKSGLPSDRFSAERTGGSVSTLTIQRTQQEDSAVYLCASSFTYTGELFFGEGSRLTVL.

This clone is medium-sized within its sample. This sequence joins TRBV18 and TRBJ1-3; 8 bases fit TRBD1. Looked up from germline, CDR1 is KGHSH and CDR2 is LQKENI. J lost 4 bases, V lost 3 bases, and 11 bases had no gene match. The CDR3 loop spans 17 amino acids. Here the CDR3 reads CASSPYARGLGGNTIYF. CDR3 DNA: TGTGCCAGCTCACCTTATGCCAGGGGGCTCGGAGGAAACACCATATATTTT.

This clone was seen more than once but under ten times. The chain carries TRBV11-3 and TRBJ1-4, with D unclear. The germline V and J ends were trimmed by 5 bases and 4 bases, with 14 bases remaining between them. This CDR3 contains 15 residues. In germline, CDR1 is SGHNT, CDR2 YENEEA. This CDR3 is CASSPRGGNNEKLFF. The CDR3, as DNA: TGTGCCAGCAGCCCTAGAGGCGGGAATAATGAAAAACTGTTTTTT.

The J gene is TRBJ1-3, the V gene TRBV10-2; D is ambiguous. The CDR3 has 13 amino acids. The germline V gene encodes CDR1 WSHSY and CDR2 SAAADI. V was trimmed by 8 bases and J by 4 bases, leaving 12 bases between them. CDR3 sequence reads: CASSNRGGNTIYF. CDR3 coding DNA: TGCGCCAGCTCAAACCGTGGGGGAAACACCATATATTTT.

This clone was detected a few times. The J gene is TRBJ1-5, the V gene TRBV5-1; possibly TRBD1 for D (6 bases). In germline, CDR1 is SGHRS, CDR2 YFSETQ. This CDR3 contains 15 residues. Deletions cut 6 bases from V and 3 bases from J, with 16 bases between. The CDR3 sequence is CASNRDMGLNQPQHF. The CDR3 bases are TGCGCCAGCAACCGGGACATGGGTCTCAATCAGCCCCAGCATTTT.